This T cell receptor beta chain was observed in a study of cytomegalovirus exposure and HLA in healthy donors. V trimming: 1 base; J trimming: 6 bases; junction bases outside the gene matches: 8. Germline V lookup: CDR1 KGHSH, CDR2 LQKENI. This CDR3 comprises 16 residues. The PCR used 60 Vbeta and 13 Jbeta primers. TCRdb keeps only in-frame clones here, not all; method: immunoSEQ multiplex PCR. The sample holds about 190,000 clones, roughly 73% seen once. This TCR was sampled from a woman in her twenties or thirties in good health and CMV-seropositive. V usage is TRBV18 and J usage is TRBJ2-7, with 11 bases that match TRBD1. The sequencing sample was made of PBMCs. CDR3 sequence (DNA): TGTGCCAGCTCACCACTCAGCGGACAGGGGGCTGGCGAGCAGTACTTC. Amino acid sequence: CASSPLSGQGAGEQYF.